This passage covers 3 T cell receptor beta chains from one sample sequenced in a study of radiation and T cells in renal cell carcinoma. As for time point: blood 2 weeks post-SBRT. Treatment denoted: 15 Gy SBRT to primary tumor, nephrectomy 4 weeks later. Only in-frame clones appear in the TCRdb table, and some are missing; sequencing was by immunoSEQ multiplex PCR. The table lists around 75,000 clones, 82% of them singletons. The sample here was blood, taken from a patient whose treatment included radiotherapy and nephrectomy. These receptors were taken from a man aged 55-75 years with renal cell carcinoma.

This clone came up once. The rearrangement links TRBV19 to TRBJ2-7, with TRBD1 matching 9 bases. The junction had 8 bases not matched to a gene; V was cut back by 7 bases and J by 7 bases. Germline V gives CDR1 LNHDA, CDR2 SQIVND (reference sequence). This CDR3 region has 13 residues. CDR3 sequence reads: CASNPGQGLEQYF. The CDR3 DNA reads TGTGCCAGTAATCCGGGACAGGGTTTGGAGCAGTACTTC.

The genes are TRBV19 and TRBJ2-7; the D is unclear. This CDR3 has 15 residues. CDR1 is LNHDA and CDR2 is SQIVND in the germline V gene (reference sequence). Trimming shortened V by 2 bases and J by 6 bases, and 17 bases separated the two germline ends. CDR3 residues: CASSITLDGPGEQYF. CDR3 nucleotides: TGTGCCAGTAGTATAACCCTGGATGGGCCCGGCGAGCAGTACTTC.

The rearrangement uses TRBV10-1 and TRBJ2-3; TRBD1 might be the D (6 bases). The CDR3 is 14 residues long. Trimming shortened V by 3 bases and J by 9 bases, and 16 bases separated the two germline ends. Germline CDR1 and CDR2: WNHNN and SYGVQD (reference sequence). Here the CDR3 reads CASSEWGRQGTQYF. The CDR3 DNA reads TGCGCCAGCAGTGAATGGGGTCGGCAGGGGACGCAGTATTTT.